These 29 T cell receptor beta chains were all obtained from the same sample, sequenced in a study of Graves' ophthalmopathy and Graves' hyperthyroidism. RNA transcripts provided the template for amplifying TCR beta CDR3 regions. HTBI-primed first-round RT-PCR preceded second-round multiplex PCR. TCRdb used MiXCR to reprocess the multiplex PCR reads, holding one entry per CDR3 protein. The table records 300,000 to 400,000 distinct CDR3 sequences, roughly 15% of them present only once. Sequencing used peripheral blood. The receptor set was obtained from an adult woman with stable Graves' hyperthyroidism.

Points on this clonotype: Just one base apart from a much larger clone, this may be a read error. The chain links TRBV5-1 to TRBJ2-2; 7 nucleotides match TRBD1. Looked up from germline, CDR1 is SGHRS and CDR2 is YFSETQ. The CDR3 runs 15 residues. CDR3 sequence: CASSLATGDTGELCF. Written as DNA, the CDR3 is TGCGCCAGCAGCTTGGCAACAGGGGACACCGGGGAGCTGTGTTTT.

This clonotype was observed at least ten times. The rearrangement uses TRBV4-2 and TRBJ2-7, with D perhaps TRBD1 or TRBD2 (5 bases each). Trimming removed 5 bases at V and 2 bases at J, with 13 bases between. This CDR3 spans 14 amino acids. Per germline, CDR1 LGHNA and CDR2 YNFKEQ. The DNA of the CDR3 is TGTGCCAGCAGCGTGGGACCCCGGGCCTACGAGCAGTACTTC. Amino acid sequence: CASSVGPRAYEQYF.

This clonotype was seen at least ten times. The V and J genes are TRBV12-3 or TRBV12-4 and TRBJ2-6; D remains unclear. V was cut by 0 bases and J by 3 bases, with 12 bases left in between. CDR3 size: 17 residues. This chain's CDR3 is CASSLALGLGGANVLTF. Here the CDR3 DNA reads TGTGCCAGCAGTTTAGCGTTGGGATTGGGTGGGGCCAACGTCCTGACTTTC.

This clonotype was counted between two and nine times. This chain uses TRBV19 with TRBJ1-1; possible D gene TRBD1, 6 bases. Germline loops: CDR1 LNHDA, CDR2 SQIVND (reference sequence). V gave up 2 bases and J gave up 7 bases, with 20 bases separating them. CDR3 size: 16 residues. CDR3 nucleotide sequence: TGTGCCAGTAGTATAAGGCCCCCAGGGGAGAATAGTGAAGCTTTCTTT. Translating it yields CASSIRPPGENSEAFF.

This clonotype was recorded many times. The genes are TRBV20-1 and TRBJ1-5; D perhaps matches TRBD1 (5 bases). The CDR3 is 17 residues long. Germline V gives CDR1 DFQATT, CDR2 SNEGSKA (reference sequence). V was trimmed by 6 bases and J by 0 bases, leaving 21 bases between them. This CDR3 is CSATSPQGRDSNQPQHF. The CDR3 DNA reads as TGCAGTGCCACCTCCCCCCAGGGCCGCGATAGCAATCAGCCCCAGCATTTT.

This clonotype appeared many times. CDR3 coding DNA: TGTGCCAGCAGTTACGATACAGGGAGTGCCTCCTACGAGCAGTACTTC. Residues: CASSYDTGSASYEQYF. V usage is TRBV6-2 or TRBV6-3 and J usage is TRBJ2-7; perhaps TRBD1 as D (6 bases). Germline lookup yields CDR1 MNHEY and CDR2 SVGEGT. The germline V and J ends were trimmed by 2 bases and 0 bases, with 14 bases remaining between them. The CDR3 is made up of 16 amino acids.

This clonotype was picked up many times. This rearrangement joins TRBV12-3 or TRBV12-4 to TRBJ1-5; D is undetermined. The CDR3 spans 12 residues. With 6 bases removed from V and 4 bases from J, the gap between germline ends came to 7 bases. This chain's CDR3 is CASSSPNQPQHF. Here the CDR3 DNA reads TGTGCCAGCAGCAGTCCGAATCAGCCCCAGCATTTT.

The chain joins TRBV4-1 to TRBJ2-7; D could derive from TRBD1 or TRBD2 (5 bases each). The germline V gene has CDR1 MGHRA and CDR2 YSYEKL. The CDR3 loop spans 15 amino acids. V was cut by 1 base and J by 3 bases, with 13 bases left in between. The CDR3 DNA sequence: TGCGCCAGCAGCCAAGGACGGGGCCGGGACTACGAGCAGTACTTC. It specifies CASSQGRGRDYEQYF.

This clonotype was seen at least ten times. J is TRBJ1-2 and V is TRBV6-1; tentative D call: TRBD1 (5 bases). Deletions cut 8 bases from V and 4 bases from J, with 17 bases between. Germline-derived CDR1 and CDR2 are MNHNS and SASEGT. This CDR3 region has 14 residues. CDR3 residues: CASRPPGGGYGYTF. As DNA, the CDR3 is TGTGCCAGCCGACCACCCGGGGGGGGCTATGGCTACACCTTC.

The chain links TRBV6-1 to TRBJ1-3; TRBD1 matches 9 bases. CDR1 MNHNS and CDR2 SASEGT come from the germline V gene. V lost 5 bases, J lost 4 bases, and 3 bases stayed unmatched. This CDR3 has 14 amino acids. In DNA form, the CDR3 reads TGTGCCAGCAGTCGGGACAGGGACGGAAACACCATATATTTT. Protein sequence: CASSRDRDGNTIYF.

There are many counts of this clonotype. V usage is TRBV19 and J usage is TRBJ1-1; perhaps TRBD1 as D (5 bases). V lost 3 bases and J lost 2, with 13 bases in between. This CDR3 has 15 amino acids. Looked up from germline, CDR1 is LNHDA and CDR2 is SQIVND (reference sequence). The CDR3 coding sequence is TGTGCCAGTAGTATGTGGGGGAGCCCTAACACTGAAGCTTTCTTT. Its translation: CASSMWGSPNTEAFF.

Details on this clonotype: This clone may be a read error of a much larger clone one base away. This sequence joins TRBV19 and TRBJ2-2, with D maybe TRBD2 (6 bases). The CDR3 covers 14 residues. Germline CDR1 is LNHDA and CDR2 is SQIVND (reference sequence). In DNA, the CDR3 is TGTGCCAGTAGTATATTTGCGCGGGGCGGGGAGCTGTGTTTT. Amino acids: CASSIFARGGELCF.

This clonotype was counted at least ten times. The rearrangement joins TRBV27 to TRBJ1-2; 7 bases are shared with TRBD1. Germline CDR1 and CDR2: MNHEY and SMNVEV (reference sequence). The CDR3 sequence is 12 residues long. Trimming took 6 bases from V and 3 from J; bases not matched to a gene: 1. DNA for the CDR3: TGTGCCAGCAGGACAGGGCACTATGGCTACACCTTC. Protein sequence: CASRTGHYGYTF.

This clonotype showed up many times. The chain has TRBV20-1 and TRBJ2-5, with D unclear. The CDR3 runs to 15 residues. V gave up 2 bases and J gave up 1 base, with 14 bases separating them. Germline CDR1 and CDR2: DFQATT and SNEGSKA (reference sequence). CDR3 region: CSARWLRSPQETQYF. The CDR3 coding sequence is TGCAGTGCTAGATGGTTAAGGAGCCCCCAAGAGACCCAGTACTTC.

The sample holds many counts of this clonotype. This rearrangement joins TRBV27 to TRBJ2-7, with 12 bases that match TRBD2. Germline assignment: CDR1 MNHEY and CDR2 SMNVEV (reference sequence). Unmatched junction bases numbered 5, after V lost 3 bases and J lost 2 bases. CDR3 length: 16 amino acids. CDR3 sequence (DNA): TGTGCCAGCAGTTTCCTAGCGGGAGGGCGGGCCTACGAGCAGTACTTC. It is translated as CASSFLAGGRAYEQYF.

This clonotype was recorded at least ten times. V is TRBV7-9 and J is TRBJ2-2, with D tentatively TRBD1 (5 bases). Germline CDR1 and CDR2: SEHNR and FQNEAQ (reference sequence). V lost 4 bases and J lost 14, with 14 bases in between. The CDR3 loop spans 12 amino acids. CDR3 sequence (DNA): TGTGCCAGCAGCTCAGGGAAGCGCGTCCTGTTTTTT. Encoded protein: CASSSGKRVLFF. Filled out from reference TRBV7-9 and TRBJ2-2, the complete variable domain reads DTGVSQNPRHKITKRGQNVTFRCDPISEHNRLYWYRQTLGQGPEFLTYFQNEAQLEKSRLLSDRFSAERPKGSFSTLEIQRTEQGDSAMYLCASSSGKRVLFFGEGSRLTVL.

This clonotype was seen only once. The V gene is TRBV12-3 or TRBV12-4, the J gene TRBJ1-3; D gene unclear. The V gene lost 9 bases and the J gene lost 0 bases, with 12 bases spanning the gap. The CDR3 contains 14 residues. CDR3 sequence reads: CASSGLNSGNTIYF. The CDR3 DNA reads TGTGCCAGTTCTGGCCTGAACTCTGGAAACACCATATATTTT.

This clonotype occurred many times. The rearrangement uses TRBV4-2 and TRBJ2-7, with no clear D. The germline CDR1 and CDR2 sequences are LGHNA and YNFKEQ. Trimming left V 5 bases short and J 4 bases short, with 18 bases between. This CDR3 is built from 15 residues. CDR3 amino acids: CASSAIGEGRYEQYF. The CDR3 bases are TGTGCCAGCAGCGCGATCGGAGAAGGGCGGTACGAGCAGTACTTC.

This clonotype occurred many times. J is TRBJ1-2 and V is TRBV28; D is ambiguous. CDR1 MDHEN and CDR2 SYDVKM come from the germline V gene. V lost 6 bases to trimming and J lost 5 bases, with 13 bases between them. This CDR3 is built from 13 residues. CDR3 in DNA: TGTGCCAGCAGGACCCCGCAGGATTATGGCTACACCTTC. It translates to CASRTPQDYGYTF.

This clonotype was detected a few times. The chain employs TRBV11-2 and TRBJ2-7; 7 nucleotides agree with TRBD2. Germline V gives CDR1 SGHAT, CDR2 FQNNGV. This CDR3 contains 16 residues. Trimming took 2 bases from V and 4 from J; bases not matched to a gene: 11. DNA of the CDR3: TGTGCCAGCAGCTTAATCCTACTTGGGAGGGAATACGAGCAGTACTTC. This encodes CASSLILLGREYEQYF. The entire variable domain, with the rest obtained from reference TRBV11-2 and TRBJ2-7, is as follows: EAGVAQSPRYKIIEKRQSVAFWCNPISGHATLYWYQQILGQGPKLLIQFQNNGVVDDSQLPKDRFSAERLKGVDSTLKIQPAKLEDSAVYLCASSLILLGREYEQYFGPGTRLTVT.

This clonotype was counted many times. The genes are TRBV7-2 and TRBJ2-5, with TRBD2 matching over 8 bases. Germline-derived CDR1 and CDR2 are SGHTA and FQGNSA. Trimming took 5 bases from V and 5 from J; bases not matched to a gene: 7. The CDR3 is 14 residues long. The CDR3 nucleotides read TGTGCCAGCAGCCCCCAAGGACTAGCCGAGACCCAGTACTTC. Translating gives CASSPQGLAETQYF.

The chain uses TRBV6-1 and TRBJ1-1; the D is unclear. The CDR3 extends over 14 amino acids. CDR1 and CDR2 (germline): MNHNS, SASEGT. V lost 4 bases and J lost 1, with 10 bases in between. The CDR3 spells CASSGRTENTEAFF. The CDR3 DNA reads TGTGCCAGCAGTGGGCGCACGGAGAACACTGAAGCTTTCTTT.

CDR3 amino acids: CATVDRAYEQYF. CDR3 coding DNA: TGTGCCACCGTCGACAGGGCCTACGAGCAGTACTTC. This chain joins TRBV6-1 and TRBJ2-7, with 7 bases matching TRBD1. Trimming took 10 bases from V and 2 from J; bases not matched to a gene: 5. Looked up from germline, CDR1 is MNHNS and CDR2 is SASEGT. The CDR3 is 12 amino acids.

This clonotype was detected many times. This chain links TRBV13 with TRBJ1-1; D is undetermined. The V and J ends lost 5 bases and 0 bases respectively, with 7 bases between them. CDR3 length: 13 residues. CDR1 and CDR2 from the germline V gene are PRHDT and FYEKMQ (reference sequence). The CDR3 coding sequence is TGTGCCAGCAGCCGAGATTTGAACACTGAAGCTTTCTTT. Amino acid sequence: CASSRDLNTEAFF.

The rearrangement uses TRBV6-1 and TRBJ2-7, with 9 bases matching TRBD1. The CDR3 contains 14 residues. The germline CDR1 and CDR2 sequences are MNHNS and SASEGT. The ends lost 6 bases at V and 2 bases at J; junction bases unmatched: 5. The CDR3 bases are TGTGCCAGCAGCTGGGGACAGGGCCCCTACGAGCAGTACTTC. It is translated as CASSWGQGPYEQYF.

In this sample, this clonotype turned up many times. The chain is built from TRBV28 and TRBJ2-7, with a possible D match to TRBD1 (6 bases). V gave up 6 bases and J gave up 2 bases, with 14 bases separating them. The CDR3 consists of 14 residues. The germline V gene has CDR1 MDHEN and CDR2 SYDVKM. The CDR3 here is CASSKRDTTYEQYF. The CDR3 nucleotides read TGTGCCAGCAGCAAACGGGACACCACCTACGAGCAGTACTTC.

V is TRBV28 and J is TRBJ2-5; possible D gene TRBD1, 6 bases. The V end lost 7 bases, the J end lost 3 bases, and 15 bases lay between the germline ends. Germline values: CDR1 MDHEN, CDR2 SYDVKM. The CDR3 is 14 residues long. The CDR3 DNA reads TGTGCCAGCACCGACCTCGAGGGGGAAGAGACCCAGTACTTC. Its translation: CASTDLEGEETQYF.

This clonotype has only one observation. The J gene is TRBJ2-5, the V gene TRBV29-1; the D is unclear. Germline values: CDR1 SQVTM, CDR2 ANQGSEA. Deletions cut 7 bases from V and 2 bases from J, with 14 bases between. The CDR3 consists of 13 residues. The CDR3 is CSGGRIQQETQYF. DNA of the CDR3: TGCAGCGGGGGAAGAATACAACAAGAGACCCAGTACTTC.

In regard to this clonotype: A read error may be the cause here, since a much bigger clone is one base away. The CDR3 DNA is TGTGCCAGTAGAAGACGGCGGGAGATTTCCTACGAGCAGTACGTC. This sequence encodes CASRRRREISYEQYV. The chain joins TRBV19 to TRBJ2-7; 7 nucleotides align to TRBD2. The junction had 9 bases not matched to a gene; V was cut back by 6 bases and J by 1 base. The CDR3 is 15 residues long. CDR1 LNHDA and CDR2 SQIVND come from the germline V gene (reference sequence).